This entry lists 5 T cell receptor beta chains sequenced from one sample in a study of T cell repertoires in ileal Crohn's disease. TCRdb's table, derived via immunoSEQ multiplex PCR, lists solely in-frame clones and lacks some. The repertoire consists of about 59,000 clones, with approximately 91% occurring once and the leading ten covering roughly 1.9%. This sample's time point: neoterminal ileum biopsy at postoperative endoscopy, about 6 months after surgery. The source material was ileal tissue. These receptors were collected from an adult with Crohn's disease.

In its sample, this clone was seen once. This chain uses TRBV27 with TRBJ1-4, with D maybe TRBD1 (6 bases). Germline V gene sequence: CDR1 MNHEY, CDR2 SMNVEV (reference sequence). The CDR3 extends over 16 amino acids. V was pared by 0 bases and J by 8 bases, with 16 bases between. The CDR3 bases are TGTGCCAGCAGTTTATCGAGGGACACACCGGGGGAAAAACTGTTTTTT. Its translation is CASSLSRDTPGEKLFF.

The chain is built from TRBV6-1 and TRBJ2-4, with 10 bases identical to TRBD2. Germline CDR1 reads MNHNS; CDR2 reads SASEGT. The CDR3 loop spans 16 amino acids. With V trimmed by 4 bases and J by 3 bases, 6 bases remained unmatched. The CDR3 region is CASSGSGRAGKNIQYF. CDR3 sequence (DNA): TGTGCCAGCAGTGGGAGCGGGAGGGCTGGCAAAAACATTCAGTACTTC.

This chain joins TRBV25-1 and TRBJ2-1; the match to TRBD2 covers 9 bases. The J segment lost 8 bases and the V segment lost 6 bases, leaving 5 bases of the junction unmatched. Looked up from germline, CDR1 is MGHDK and CDR2 is SYGVNS. CDR3 length equals 13 residues. CDR3: CASRSGTSYEQFF. The CDR3 region has the DNA TGTGCCAGCAGATCCGGGACTAGCTATGAGCAGTTCTTC.

The chain links TRBV4-1 to TRBJ2-3, with 7 bases aligning to TRBD1. The germline V gene has CDR1 MGHRA and CDR2 YSYEKL. The J segment lost 3 bases and the V segment lost 0 bases, leaving 0 bases of the junction unmatched. The CDR3 spans 14 residues. DNA of the CDR3: TGCGCCAGCAGCCAAGAGGGACAGACAGATACGCAGTATTTT. Translating gives CASSQEGQTDTQYF.

The chain has TRBV6-5 and TRBJ2-7, with D possibly being TRBD2 (6 bases). The CDR3 totals 10 residues. With 11 bases removed from V and 7 bases from J, the gap between germline ends came to 12 bases. Per germline, CDR1 MNHEY and CDR2 SVGAGI. CDR3 DNA sequence: TGTGCCTCCTGGGGGGAGGAGCAGTACTTC. It is translated as CASWGEEQYF.